This passage covers 4 T cell receptor beta chains from one sample sequenced in a study of monozygotic twins with inflammatory bowel disease (dated by TCRdb to the late 2010s). The protocol used for the library was 5' RACE. TCRdb names Illumina HiSeq 2500 as the instrument used. TCRdb reprocessed the reads and provides one entry for every CDR3 protein sequence; no DNA is given. The table held for this sample gives just over 300,000 distinct CDR3 sequences. Jointly, the top ten make up 5.6% of the sample. Specimen: blood. These TCRs come from a human donor with ulcerative colitis or Crohn's disease, or a healthy co-twin of an affected twin (not recorded which).

The V and J genes are TRBV4-3 and TRBJ2-3; the TCRdb call, TRBD1, lacks DNA for checking. Germline loops: CDR1 LGHNA, CDR2 YSLEER. The CDR3 has 15 amino acids. CDR3 region: CASSQEQGLTDTQYF.

The chain is built from TRBV19 and TRBJ1-5. CDR1 and CDR2 from the germline V gene are LNHDA and SQIVND (reference sequence). CDR3 length equals 13 residues. CDR3 residues: CASMGSSNQPQHF.

The chain carries TRBV4-3 and TRBJ2-7. Germline V gene lookup returns CDR1 LGHNA and CDR2 YSLEER. This CDR3 spans 14 amino acids. CDR3 loop: CASSQDLGFYEQYF.

The chain uses TRBV7-2 and TRBJ1-1; TCRdb outputs TRBD1, but without DNA this stays unchecked. The CDR3 is made up of 15 amino acids. CDR1 and CDR2 from the germline V gene are SGHTA and FQGNSA. CDR3 residues: CAGGVGTVGHTEAFF.